Listed below are T cell receptor beta chains from one sample, sequenced in a study of CD8+ T cells in alopecia areata. Using immunoSEQ multiplex PCR, the repertoire was profiled, and TCRdb retains in-frame clones only, with some absent. In the table there are around 270,000 clones, 58% of which are singletons. The input for sequencing was CD4+ T cells sorted from blood, taken at week 24, from a patient treated with tofacitinib. All receptors derive from a human donor with alopecia areata. Both conserved end residues are part of each CDR3. A D gene is named only where the DNA matches it firmly. Expanded clones get a size class; other rows say once, few or many, or leave the size out.

TRBJ1-2	TRBV6-6	NA	NA	CASSYSGQSQYGYTF	TGTGCCAGCAGTTACTCCGGACAGAGCCAGTATGGCTACACCTTC
TRBJ1-2	TRBV15	TRBD1	NA	CATSSGDSGFYGYTF	TGTGCCACCAGCAGTGGGGACAGCGGCTTCTATGGCTACACCTTC
TRBJ1-6	TRBV6-6	NA	once	CASAGQNNSPLHF	TGTGCCAGCGCGGGACAAAATAATTCACCCCTCCACTTT
TRBJ2-2	TRBV28	TRBD1	few	CASRSHRGRLFF	TGTGCCAGCAGGTCACACAGGGGAAGGCTGTTTTTT
TRBJ2-7	TRBV29-1	NA	few	CSVRTLRYEQYF	TGCAGCGTTAGGACCCTCCGCTACGAGCAGTACTTC
TRBJ2-1	TRBV10-3	TRBD2	few	CATGTSGVNEQFF	TGTGCCACAGGGACTAGCGGAGTTAATGAGCAGTTCTTC
TRBJ2-3	TRBV5-1	TRBD1	NA	CASSRDRGLDTQYF	TGCGCCAGCAGCAGAGACAGGGGGCTAGATACGCAGTATTTT
TRBJ2-3	TRBV4-1	TRBD2	NA	CASSQDLAGGPMDTQYF	TGCGCCAGCAGCCAAGATTTAGCGGGGGGGCCGATGGACACGCAGTATTTT
TRBJ2-1	TRBV5-5	NA	NA	CASSLGQSTNNEQFF	TGTGCCAGCAGCTTGGGGCAGTCAACCAACAATGAGCAGTTCTTC
TRBJ2-6	TRBV29-1	NA	NA	CSVGDRSSGANVLTF	TGCAGCGTTGGAGACAGGTCCTCTGGGGCCAACGTCCTGACTTTC
TRBJ2-6	TRBV6-6	NA	NA	CASSPLSSGANVLTF	TGTGCCAGCAGCCCACTCAGCTCTGGGGCCAACGTCCTGACTTTC
TRBJ1-2	TRBV6-5	NA	many	CASRTPRGGYGYTF	TGTGCCAGCAGAACTCCCAGGGGCGGCTATGGCTACACCTTC
TRBJ2-2	TRBV5-1	TRBD1	NA	CASSLVDRGGKKANTGELFF	TGCGCCAGCAGCTTGGTAGACAGGGGAGGAAAGAAGGCAAACACCGGGGAGCTGTTTTTT
TRBJ2-5	TRBV7-8	NA	NA	CASSRIRETQYF	TGTGCCAGCAGCCGTATTCGGGAGACCCAGTACTTC
TRBJ2-5	TRBV7-7	NA	few	CASSPGRSQETQYF	TGTGCTAGCAGCCCGGGACGGAGCCAAGAGACCCAGTACTTC
TRBJ2-7	TRBV7-9	TRBD1	NA	CASSPPGTGKDEQYF	TGTGCCAGCAGCCCGCCCGGGACAGGGAAGGACGAGCAGTACTTC
TRBJ2-5	TRBV9	NA	few	CASSVGDRETQYF	TGTGCCAGCAGCGTAGGGGATAGAGAGACCCAGTACTTC
TRBJ2-3	TRBV25-1	NA	NA	CASSDPSFGTDTQYF	TGTGCCAGCAGTGACCCCTCATTCGGCACAGATACGCAGTATTTT
TRBJ1-6	TRBV23-1	TRBD1	few	CASSQPCSGTGPNSPLHF	TGCGCCAGCAGTCAACCTTGTTCGGGGACAGGCCCCAATTCACCCCTCCACTTT